The 17 T cell receptor beta chains reported below all come from one sample, sequenced in a study of control samples from healthy donors and cancer patients. Method: immunoSEQ multiplex PCR; TCRdb's copy keeps in-frame clones and lacks some. The sample has about 120,000 clones; more than 80% are singletons. The sample comprised blood. The receptors derive from a man in his forties or fifties in good health.

V is TRBV5-6 and J is TRBJ1-1; 7 bases are shared with TRBD1. The CDR3 runs 17 residues. The V gene end was trimmed by 1 base and the J gene end by 1 base; junction bases not matched to a gene: 10. The V gene's germline CDR1 is SGHDT and CDR2 YYEEEE. As DNA, the CDR3 is TGTGCCAGCAGCTTGCGAAGGGGGCTCTATTCGAACACTGAAGCTTTCTTT. It codes for CASSLRRGLYSNTEAFF.

The chain uses TRBV30 and TRBJ2-2; 8 bases are shared with TRBD1. CDR3 size: 14 residues. Unmatched junction bases numbered 4, after V lost 7 bases and J lost 0 bases. The V gene's germline CDR1 is GTSNPN and CDR2 SVGIG (reference sequence). CDR3 protein: CASRQGPNTGELFF. DNA for the CDR3: TGTGCCTCTCGACAGGGGCCGAACACCGGGGAGCTGTTTTTT. The full variable domain, completed using reference TRBV30 and TRBJ2-2, is SQTIHQWPATLVQPVGSPLSLECTVEGTSNPNLYWYRQAAGRGLQLLFYSVGIGQISSEVPQNLSASRPQDRQFILSSKKLLLSDSGFYLCASRQGPNTGELFFGEGSRLTVL.

V is TRBV4-2 and J is TRBJ2-7; D may be TRBD1 or TRBD2 (5 bases each). Germline loops: CDR1 LGHNA, CDR2 YNFKEQ. Trimming took off 4 bases at V and 2 bases at J, with 9 bases between the two ends. This CDR3 comprises 13 residues. The chain's CDR3 is CASSRDGTYEQYF. DNA of the CDR3: TGTGCCAGCAGCCGGGACGGCACCTACGAGCAGTACTTC.

This clone was observed a handful of times. The chain is built from TRBV7-9 and TRBJ1-2; maybe TRBD1 (5 bases). The CDR3 contains 17 residues. V lost 5 bases, J lost 2 bases, and 21 bases lay in between. CDR1 and CDR2 from the germline V gene are SEHNR and FQNEAQ (reference sequence). CDR3 nucleotides: TGTGCCAGCAGCCCACCCCAGGGTCAACTCATGAACTATGGCTACACCTTC. Translated, it gives CASSPPQGQLMNYGYTF. Full variable domain (outside the CDR3, taken from reference TRBV7-9 and TRBJ1-2): DTGVSQNPRHKITKRGQNVTFRCDPISEHNRLYWYRQTLGQGPEFLTYFQNEAQLEKSRLLSDRFSAERPKGSFSTLEIQRTEQGDSAMYLCASSPPQGQLMNYGYTFGSGTRLTVV.

V gene TRBV27 combines with J gene TRBJ2-1; TRBD2 aligns across 13 bases. J was trimmed by 3 bases and V by 4 bases; bases with no gene match: 9. Germline CDR1 and CDR2: MNHEY and SMNVEV (reference sequence). The CDR3 is 18 amino acids. The CDR3 loop is CASSSGLAGASFYNEQFF. The CDR3 DNA reads TGTGCCAGCAGTTCCGGACTAGCGGGGGCCTCCTTCTACAATGAGCAGTTCTTC.

The chain couples TRBV10-2 to TRBJ1-2; tentatively, D is TRBD1 (6 bases). This CDR3 is built from 12 residues. The V end was cut by 7 bases, the J end by 2 bases, with 8 bases between. Germline lookup yields CDR1 WSHSY and CDR2 SAAADI. As DNA, the CDR3 is TGCGCCAGCACCCAGGGGAACTATGGCTACACCTTC. Protein product: CASTQGNYGYTF.

The chain has TRBV5-1 and TRBJ1-1; D not certain. This CDR3 has 13 residues. Trimming shortened V by 4 bases and J by 7 bases, and 14 bases separated the two germline ends. CDR1 and CDR2 (germline): SGHRS, YFSETQ. The CDR3 nucleotides read TGCGCCAGCAGCCTGGAGGGAGGAGGTGAAGCTTTCTTT. Protein product: CASSLEGGGEAFF. The full variable domain, completed using reference TRBV5-1 and TRBJ1-1, is KAGVTQTPRYLIKTRGQQVTLSCSPISGHRSVSWYQQTPGQGLQFLFEYFSETQRNKGNFPGRFSGRQFSNSRSEMNVSTLELGDSALYLCASSLEGGGEAFFGQGTRLTVV.

The J gene is TRBJ1-2, the V gene TRBV5-8, with 8 bases matching TRBD1. V gave up 4 bases and J gave up 1 base; unmatched junction bases: 12. The CDR3 contains 17 residues. Germline V gene data show CDR1 as SGHTS and CDR2 as YDEGEE. The CDR3 DNA reads as TGTGCCAGCAGCCGGAACCTTGGACAGGGCCATAACTATGGCTACACCTTC. Translated: CASSRNLGQGHNYGYTF.

The rearrangement joins TRBV5-6 to TRBJ2-1; D unclear. The V end was cut by 2 bases, the J end by 5 bases, with 2 bases between. Germline V gene sequence: CDR1 SGHDT, CDR2 YYEEEE. This CDR3 is 11 amino acids long. This CDR3 is CASSFHNEQFF. CDR3 DNA: TGTGCCAGCAGCTTCCACAATGAGCAGTTCTTC.

Only one count was recorded for this clone. CDR3: CATSSAGTDTQYF. Written as DNA, the CDR3 is TGTGCCACCAGTTCGGCGGGAACAGATACGCAGTATTTT. V usage is TRBV24-1 and J usage is TRBJ2-3; TRBD2 is a possible D gene (6 bases). V gave up 6 bases and J gave up 3 bases, with 9 bases separating them. The CDR3 contains 13 residues. Germline CDR1 KGHDR, CDR2 SFDVKD.

This CDR3 is CASRVRSSRNTGELFF. The CDR3 nucleotides are TGCGCCAGCAGAGTCCGGTCTAGCCGGAACACCGGGGAGCTGTTTTTT. This sequence joins TRBV5-1 and TRBJ2-2; TRBD2 is a possible D gene (5 bases). Germline CDR1 is SGHRS and CDR2 is YFSETQ. Trimming cost V 5 bases and J 1 base, with 15 bases left between them. The CDR3 sequence is 16 residues long.

The genes are TRBV5-1 and TRBJ1-1; no definite D call. V was pared by 4 bases and J by 7 bases, with 11 bases between. The germline V gene encodes CDR1 SGHRS and CDR2 YFSETQ. This CDR3 is 12 amino acids long. The DNA for the CDR3 is TGCGCCAGCAGCGATAAGGAGGGTGAAGCTTTCTTT. Encoded protein: CASSDKEGEAFF.

The chain combines TRBV7-6 with TRBJ1-6, with D maybe TRBD1 (5 bases). V was clipped by 5 bases and J by 10 bases, with 12 bases between them. Germline CDR1 is SGHVS and CDR2 is FNYEAQ. The CDR3 has 13 amino acids. The CDR3 region is CASSGGAGSPLHF. Here the CDR3 DNA reads TGTGCCAGCAGCGGTGGGGCTGGATCACCCCTCCACTTT.

The rearrangement uses TRBV19 and TRBJ2-7; D gene uncertain. Germline V gene data show CDR1 as LNHDA and CDR2 as SQIVND (reference sequence). The CDR3 is 15 residues long. Trimming stripped 1 base from V and 0 bases from J, with 10 bases between. CDR3 amino acids: CASSIVGGRSYEQYF. The CDR3 DNA is TGTGCCAGTAGTATAGTCGGCGGCCGCTCCTACGAGCAGTACTTC.

The genes are TRBV5-1 and TRBJ1-1; no reliable D call. This CDR3 region has 16 residues. The V gene lost 1 base and the J gene lost 4 bases, with 17 bases spanning the gap. Germline V gene lookup returns CDR1 SGHRS and CDR2 YFSETQ. DNA of the CDR3: TGCGCCAGCAGCTTGAAGTGGCGGGGTGGGAGCACTGAAGCTTTCTTT. As protein: CASSLKWRGGSTEAFF. Using reference TRBV5-1 and TRBJ1-1 for the parts outside the CDR3, the full variable domain is KAGVTQTPRYLIKTRGQQVTLSCSPISGHRSVSWYQQTPGQGLQFLFEYFSETQRNKGNFPGRFSGRQFSNSRSEMNVSTLELGDSALYLCASSLKWRGGSTEAFFGQGTRLTVV.

The V gene is TRBV6-1, the J gene TRBJ1-1; a weak D match, TRBD1 (6 bases). The ends were cut back, 3 bases at V and 4 bases at J, with 12 bases in the middle. CDR1 and CDR2 (germline): MNHNS, SASEGT. The CDR3 totals 14 residues. DNA of the CDR3: TGTGCCAGCAGTGAGGACGGGGGCAGCACTGAAGCTTTCTTT. This gives the protein CASSEDGGSTEAFF.

J is TRBJ2-7 and V is TRBV7-2; D gene ambiguous. The CDR3 has 13 amino acids. Between the trimmed V and J ends, which lost 1 base and 3 bases, there was a span of 7 bases. CDR1 SGHTA and CDR2 FQGNSA come from the germline V gene. CDR3 nucleotides: TGTGCCAGCAGCTTAGGGGCCGACTACGAGCAGTACTTC. The encoded protein is CASSLGADYEQYF.